Listed here are 19 T cell receptor beta chains from one sample, sequenced in a study (dated by TCRdb to 2016 to 2018). Receptors were amplified or captured by RT-PCR. Sequencing was carried out with an Illumina MiSeq. TCRdb handled the public reads itself, with Q25 trimming in fastp and clone calling in MiXCR, and kept productive beta chains. Every entry covers one CDR3 protein and lists the most common genes and DNA from its rows. Across this sample there are about 700,000 distinct CDR3 sequences, with around 14% seen only once. The ten largest clones take up 3.6% of the sample. Sequencing was done on a sample of memory CD4+ T cells from blood. These receptors were collected from a female donor in good health, serving as a healthy control.

The chain uses TRBV3-1 and TRBJ1-2; D gene ambiguous. V shed 3 bases and J shed 8 bases, with 10 bases lying between them. This CDR3 is built from 12 residues. The germline CDR1 and CDR2 sequences are LGHDT and YNNKEL (reference sequence). As DNA, the CDR3 is TGTGCCAGCAGCCAGGGAGGAGGGGGCTACACCTTC. As protein: CASSQGGGGYTF.

This clonotype came up many times. The chain couples TRBV4-3 to TRBJ1-6; TRBD1 aligns across 8 bases. V was clipped by 3 bases and J by 10 bases; unmatched bases: 11. The CDR3 covers 16 residues. The V gene's germline CDR1 is LGHNA and CDR2 YSLEER. DNA of the CDR3: TGCGCCAGCAGCCAGAACCGAGACAGGGGCGCCTCACCCCTCCACTTT. Translating it yields CASSQNRDRGASPLHF.

This clonotype came up many times. The chain recombines TRBV7-2 with TRBJ2-3, with 13 nucleotides matching TRBD2. The CDR3 sequence is 15 residues long. V lost 4 bases and J lost 4; bases outside the gene matches: 2. Germline lookup yields CDR1 SGHTA and CDR2 FQGNSA. This chain's CDR3 is CASSWTSGSPDTQYF. The CDR3 DNA reads TGTGCCAGCAGCTGGACTAGCGGGAGCCCAGATACGCAGTATTTT. Using reference TRBV7-2 and TRBJ2-3 for the parts outside the CDR3, the full variable domain is GAGVSQSPSNKVTEKGKDVELRCDPISGHTALYWYRQSLGQGLEFLIYFQGNSAPDKSGLPSDRFSAERTGGSVSTLTIQRTQQEDSAVYLCASSWTSGSPDTQYFGPGTRLTVL.

This sequence joins TRBV19 and TRBJ2-5; weak D call: TRBD1 (6 bases). This CDR3 spans 15 amino acids. From germline, CDR1 is LNHDA and CDR2 SQIVND (reference sequence). V was clipped by 4 bases and J by 7 bases, with 19 bases between them. For the CDR3, the DNA is TGTGCCAGTAGTACCCCCGGGACACCCTTCCGGACCCAGTACTTC. It codes for CASSTPGTPFRTQYF. The full variable domain, completed using reference TRBV19 and TRBJ2-5, is DGGITQSPKYLFRKEGQNVTLSCEQNLNHDAMYWYRQDPGQGLRLIYYSQIVNDFQKGDIAEGYSVSREKKESFPLTVTSAQKNPTAFYLCASSTPGTPFRTQYFGPGTRLLVL.

This clonotype was detected many times. The chain links TRBV7-3 to TRBJ1-2; 8 positions agree with TRBD1. This CDR3 is built from 16 residues. Germline V gives CDR1 SGHTA, CDR2 FQGTGA. Losses at the gene ends were 5 bases for V and 5 bases for J; bases not matched to a gene: 13. CDR3 protein: CASSADRGSPLYGYTF. CDR3 DNA sequence: TGTGCCAGCAGCGCAGACAGGGGTTCTCCCCTGTATGGCTACACCTTC.

In its sample, this clonotype was seen a few times. The chain carries TRBV11-3 and TRBJ2-1; 7 nucleotides line up with TRBD2. Germline loops: CDR1 SGHNT, CDR2 YENEEA. This CDR3 contains 14 residues. The J segment lost 11 bases and the V segment lost 0 bases, leaving 7 bases of the junction unmatched. CDR3 bases: TGTGCCAGCAGCTTAGATCGTCTAGCGGATAAGCAGTTCTTC. Its translation is CASSLDRLADKQFF. Combining the CDR3 with reference TRBV11-3 and TRBJ2-1 gives the whole variable domain EAGVVQSPRYKIIEKKQPVAFWCNPISGHNTLYWYLQNLGQGPELLIRYENEEAVDDSQLPKDRFSAERLKGVDSTLKIQPAELGDSAVYLCASSLDRLADKQFFGPGTRLTVL.

This clonotype was seen only a few times. The J gene is TRBJ2-1, the V gene TRBV27; 8 bases align to TRBD2. Germline CDR1 reads MNHEY; CDR2 reads SMNVEV (reference sequence). J lost 0 bases, V lost 6 bases, and 4 bases had no gene match. The CDR3 is 15 amino acids. The CDR3 nucleotides are TGTGCCAGCAGGGGAGGGACTAGCTCCTACAATGAGCAGTTCTTC. The encoded protein is CASRGGTSSYNEQFF.

This clonotype was seen repeatedly, ten times or more. The gene calls are TRBV10-3 and TRBJ1-2; a weak D match, TRBD1 (6 bases). The germline V gene has CDR1 ENHRY and CDR2 SYGVKD. V dropped 3 bases and J dropped 1 base, with 9 bases sitting between them. CDR3 length: 14 amino acids. The CDR3 loop reads CAISEGGDNYGYTF. CDR3 DNA sequence: TGTGCCATCAGTGAAGGGGGGGATAACTATGGCTACACCTTC.

This clonotype turned up a few times. CDR3 residues: CSLIPGLAHPGEQFF. CDR3 nucleotide sequence: TGCAGCCTAATACCGGGACTCGCACATCCTGGTGAGCAGTTCTTC. The chain has TRBV20-1 and TRBJ2-1; D perhaps matches TRBD2 (6 bases). Germline CDR1 DFQATT, CDR2 SNEGSKA (reference sequence). CDR3 length: 15 amino acids.

The sample holds many counts of this clonotype. This chain uses TRBV29-1 with TRBJ1-1, with 8 bases fitting TRBD1. After removal of 7 bases from V and 7 bases from J, the junction contained 11 bases not matched to a gene. This CDR3 comprises 13 residues. CDR1 and CDR2 from the germline V gene are SQVTM and ANQGSEA. Here the CDR3 DNA reads TGCAGCGCTACGGACAGGGCGCTCCTTGAAGCTTTCTTT. It encodes CSATDRALLEAFF.

This clonotype turned up a few times. The chain joins TRBV5-5 to TRBJ1-5; 9 nucleotides align to TRBD1. The CDR3 extends over 14 amino acids. Germline assignment: CDR1 SGHKS and CDR2 YYEKEE (reference sequence). V lost 4 bases to trimming and J lost 7 bases; unmatched junction nucleotides: 6. As DNA, the CDR3 is TGTGCCAGCAGCCGGACAGGGGAGCGCCAGCCCCAGCATTTT. It codes for CASSRTGERQPQHF.

The rearrangement uses TRBV24-1 and TRBJ1-5, with TRBD1 matching 8 bases. V shed 2 bases, J shed 3 bases, and the junction held 5 bases outside the gene matches. This CDR3 is built from 16 residues. CDR1 and CDR2 from the germline V gene are KGHDR and SFDVKD. The CDR3, as DNA: TGTGCCACCAGTGATTCCGGACAGGGAGACAATCAGCCCCAGCATTTT. Encoded protein: CATSDSGQGDNQPQHF.

This clonotype has more than one count but fewer than ten. The CDR3 sequence is CASSPRDRYNEQFF. The DNA for the CDR3 is TGTGCCAGCAGCCCCCGGGACAGGTACAATGAGCAGTTCTTC. The chain is built from TRBV14 and TRBJ2-1; TRBD1 matches at 8 bases. The V gene end was trimmed by 4 bases and the J gene end by 4 bases; junction bases not matched to a gene: 3. The CDR3 is made up of 14 amino acids. CDR1 and CDR2 (germline): SGHDN, FVKESK.

This clonotype was picked up a small number of times. The V gene is TRBV5-1, the J gene TRBJ2-3; TRBD1 agrees at 7 bases. V was clipped by 4 bases and J by 2 bases; unmatched bases: 7. This CDR3 has 15 residues. Germline V gene lookup returns CDR1 SGHRS and CDR2 YFSETQ. The CDR3 bases are TGCGCCAGCAGCCTAGGGACAGCCGCCACAGATACGCAGTATTTT. It translates to CASSLGTAATDTQYF.

This clonotype has a handful of counts. This chain connects TRBV9 to TRBJ1-6; a weak D match, TRBD1 (5 bases). The CDR3 length is 13 residues. Germline loops: CDR1 SGDLS, CDR2 YYNGEE. V lost 7 bases and J lost 10, with 15 bases in between. For the CDR3, the DNA is TGTGCCAGCTCCCCCGCAGGGCTATCACCCCTCCACTTT. It is translated as CASSPAGLSPLHF.

This clonotype has at least ten counts. CDR3 coding DNA: TGTGCCAGCAGCTCCCACCCGACTAGCGGTTCCTACAATGAGCAGTTCTTC. Its translation is CASSSHPTSGSYNEQFF. The chain joins TRBV7-8 to TRBJ2-1, with 9 bases aligning to TRBD2. After removal of 4 bases from V and 1 base from J, the junction contained 8 bases not matched to a gene. CDR3 length: 17 residues. Germline V gene data show CDR1 as SGHVS and CDR2 as FQNEAQ.

This clonotype was counted a few times. Because the CDR3's place on the DNA is in doubt, the DNA is left out and the CDR3 is given as listed by TCRdb. The chain recombines TRBV12-1 with TRBJ1-1. TRBV12-1 is a pseudogene segment. The CDR3 is 16 amino acids long, termini counted. CDR3 residues: CASSFAEGSWNTEAFF.

This clonotype was detected ten times or more. The J gene is TRBJ2-6, the V gene TRBV5-1, with 11 positions matching TRBD2. Trimming took 1 base from V and 1 from J; bases not matched to a gene: 7. CDR1 and CDR2 from the germline V gene are SGHRS and YFSETQ. CDR3 length equals 19 residues. The CDR3 sequence is CASSLSPLAGGSGANVLTF. CDR3 sequence (DNA): TGCGCCAGCAGCTTGTCTCCTCTAGCGGGAGGATCTGGGGCCAACGTCCTGACTTTC. The full variable domain, with the rest looked up from reference TRBV5-1 and TRBJ2-6, is KAGVTQTPRYLIKTRGQQVTLSCSPISGHRSVSWYQQTPGQGLQFLFEYFSETQRNKGNFPGRFSGRQFSNSRSEMNVSTLELGDSALYLCASSLSPLAGGSGANVLTFGAGSRLTVL.

Many counts were recorded for this clonotype. V is TRBV6-2 or TRBV6-3 and J is TRBJ1-5, with TRBD1 matching 9 bases. This CDR3 spans 16 amino acids. V trimming: 6 bases; J trimming: 3 bases; junction bases outside the gene matches: 9. CDR1 is MNHEY and CDR2 is SVGEGT in the germline V gene. The CDR3 sequence is CASRTGGSSSNQPQHF. The DNA of the CDR3 is TGTGCCAGCAGAACAGGGGGCTCGTCGTCCAATCAGCCCCAGCATTTT.